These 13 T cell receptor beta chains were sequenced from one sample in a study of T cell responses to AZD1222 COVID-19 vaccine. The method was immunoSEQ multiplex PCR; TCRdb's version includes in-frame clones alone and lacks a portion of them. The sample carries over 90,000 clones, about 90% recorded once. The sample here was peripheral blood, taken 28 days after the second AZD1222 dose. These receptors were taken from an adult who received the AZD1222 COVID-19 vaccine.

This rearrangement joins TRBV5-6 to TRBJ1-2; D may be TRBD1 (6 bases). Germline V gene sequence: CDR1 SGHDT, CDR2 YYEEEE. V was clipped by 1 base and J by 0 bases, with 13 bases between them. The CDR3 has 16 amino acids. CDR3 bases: TGTGCCAGCAGCTTGTTCCAGGGGAGATCTAACTATGGCTACACCTTC. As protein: CASSLFQGRSNYGYTF.

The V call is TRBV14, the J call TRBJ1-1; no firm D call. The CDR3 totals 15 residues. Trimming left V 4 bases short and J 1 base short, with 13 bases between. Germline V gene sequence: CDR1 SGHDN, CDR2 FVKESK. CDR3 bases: TGTGCCAGCAGCCTTGGGAGGAGGGAGAACACTGAAGCTTTCTTT. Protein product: CASSLGRRENTEAFF.

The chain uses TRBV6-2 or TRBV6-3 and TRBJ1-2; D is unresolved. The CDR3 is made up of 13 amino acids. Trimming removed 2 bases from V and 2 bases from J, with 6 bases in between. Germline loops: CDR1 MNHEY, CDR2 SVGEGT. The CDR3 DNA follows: TGTGCCAGCAGTTACAGGGAGAACTATGGCTACACCTTC. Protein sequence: CASSYRENYGYTF.

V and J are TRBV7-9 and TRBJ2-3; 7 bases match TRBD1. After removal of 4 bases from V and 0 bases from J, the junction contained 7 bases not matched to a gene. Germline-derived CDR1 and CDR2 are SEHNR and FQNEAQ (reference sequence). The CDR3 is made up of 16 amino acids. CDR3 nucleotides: TGTGCCAGCAGCTCGGAGAGGGGGCCCAGCACAGATACGCAGTATTTT. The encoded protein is CASSSERGPSTDTQYF.

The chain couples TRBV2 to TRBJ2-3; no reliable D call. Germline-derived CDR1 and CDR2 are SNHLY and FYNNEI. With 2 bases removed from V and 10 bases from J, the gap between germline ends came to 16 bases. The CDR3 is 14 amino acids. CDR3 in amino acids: CASSESGPLDAQYF. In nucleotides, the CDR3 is TGTGCCAGCAGTGAATCCGGCCCTCTCGATGCGCAGTATTTT.

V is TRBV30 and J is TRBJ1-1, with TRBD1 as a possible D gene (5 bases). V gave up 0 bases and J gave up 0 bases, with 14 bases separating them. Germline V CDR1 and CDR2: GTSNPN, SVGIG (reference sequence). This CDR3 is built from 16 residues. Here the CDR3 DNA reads TGTGCCTGGAGTGTAGCCCGGGGGGTTATGAACACTGAAGCTTTCTTT. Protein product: CAWSVARGVMNTEAFF.

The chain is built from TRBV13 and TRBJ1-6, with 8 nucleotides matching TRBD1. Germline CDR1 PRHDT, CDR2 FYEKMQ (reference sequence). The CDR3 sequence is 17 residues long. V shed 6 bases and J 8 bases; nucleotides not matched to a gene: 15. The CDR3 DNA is TGTGCCAGCAGTTATTCCAGGACAGGGATTAATGATTCACCCCTCCACTTT. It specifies CASSYSRTGINDSPLHF.

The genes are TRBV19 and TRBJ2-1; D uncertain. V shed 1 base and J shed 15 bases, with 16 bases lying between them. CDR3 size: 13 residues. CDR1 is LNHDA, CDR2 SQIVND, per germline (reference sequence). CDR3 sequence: CASSIGGRDIRFF. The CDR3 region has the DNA TGTGCCAGTAGTATAGGGGGTAGGGATATTCGGTTCTTC.

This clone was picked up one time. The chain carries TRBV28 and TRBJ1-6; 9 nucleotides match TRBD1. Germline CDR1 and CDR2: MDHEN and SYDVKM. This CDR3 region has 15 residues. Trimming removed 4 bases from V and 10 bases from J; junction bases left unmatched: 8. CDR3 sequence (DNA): TGTGCCAGCAGTTCCCCTGGGACAGGGAGCTCACCCCTCCACTTT. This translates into CASSSPGTGSSPLHF. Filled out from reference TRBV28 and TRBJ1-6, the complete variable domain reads DVKVTQSSRYLVKRTGEKVFLECVQDMDHENMFWYRQDPGLGLRLIYFSYDVKMKEKGDIPEGYSVSREKKERFSLILESASTNQTSMYLCASSSPGTGSSPLHFGNGTRLTVT.

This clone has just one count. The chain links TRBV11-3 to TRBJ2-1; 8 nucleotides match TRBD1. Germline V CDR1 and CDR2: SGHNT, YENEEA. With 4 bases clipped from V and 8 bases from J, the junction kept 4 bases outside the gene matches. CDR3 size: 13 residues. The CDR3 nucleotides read TGTGCCAGCAGCTCGACAGGGGTCCATGAGCAGTTCTTC. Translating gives CASSSTGVHEQFF.

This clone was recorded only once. In DNA, the CDR3 is TGTGCCAGCAGACCGGGACTTGGGGATTACAATGAGCAGTTCTTC. This codes for CASRPGLGDYNEQFF. The chain couples TRBV6-5 to TRBJ2-1, with a weak D call TRBD2 (6 bases). Trimming took off 6 bases at V and 4 bases at J, with 16 bases between the two ends. The CDR3 has 15 amino acids. Looked up from germline, CDR1 is MNHEY and CDR2 is SVGAGI.

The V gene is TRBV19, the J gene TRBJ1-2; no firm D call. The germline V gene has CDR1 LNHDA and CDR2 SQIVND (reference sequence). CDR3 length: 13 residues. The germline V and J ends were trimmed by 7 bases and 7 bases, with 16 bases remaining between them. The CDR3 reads CASNQFILGGYTF. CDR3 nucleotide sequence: TGTGCCAGTAACCAATTCATCCTTGGTGGCTACACCTTC.

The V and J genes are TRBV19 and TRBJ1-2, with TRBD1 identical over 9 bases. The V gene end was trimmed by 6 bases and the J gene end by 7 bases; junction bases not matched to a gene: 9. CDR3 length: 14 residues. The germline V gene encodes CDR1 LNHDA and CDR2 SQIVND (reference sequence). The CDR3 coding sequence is TGTGCCAGTAGATCCCGGGACAGGGTTTTTGGCTACACCTTC. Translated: CASRSRDRVFGYTF.